The sequence of this T cell receptor beta chain was determined in a study of cytomegalovirus exposure and HLA in healthy donors. Vbeta (60) and Jbeta (13) primers were used in the PCR. Profiled with immunoSEQ multiplex PCR; TCRdb holds only in-frame clones, not every one. The sample holds about 110,000 clones, around 80% seen once. The CDR3 length is 14 residues. Losses at the gene ends were 8 bases for V and 3 bases for J; bases not matched to a gene: 8. Per germline, CDR1 MDHEN and CDR2 SYDVKM. The chain recombines TRBV28 with TRBJ1-1; 8 positions agree with TRBD1. Sequenced input: PBMCs. The TCR originated in a man younger than 45 in good health and CMV-seropositive. DNA for the CDR3: TGTGCCAGCTTCGGACAGGGAATTTACACTGAAGCTTTCTTT. Translation: CASFGQGIYTEAFF.